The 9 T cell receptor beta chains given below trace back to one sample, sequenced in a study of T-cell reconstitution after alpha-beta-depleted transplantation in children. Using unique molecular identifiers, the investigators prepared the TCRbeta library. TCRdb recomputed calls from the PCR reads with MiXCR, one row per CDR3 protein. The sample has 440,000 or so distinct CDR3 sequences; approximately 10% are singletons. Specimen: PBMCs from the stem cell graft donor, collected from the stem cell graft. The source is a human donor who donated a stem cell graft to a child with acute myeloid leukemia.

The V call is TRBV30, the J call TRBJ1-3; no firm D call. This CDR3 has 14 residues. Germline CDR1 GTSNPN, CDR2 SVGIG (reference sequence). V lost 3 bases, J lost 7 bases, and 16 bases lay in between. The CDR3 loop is CAWRPGGGRNTIYF. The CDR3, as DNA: TGTGCCTGGAGGCCAGGCGGAGGTCGGAACACCATATATTTT.

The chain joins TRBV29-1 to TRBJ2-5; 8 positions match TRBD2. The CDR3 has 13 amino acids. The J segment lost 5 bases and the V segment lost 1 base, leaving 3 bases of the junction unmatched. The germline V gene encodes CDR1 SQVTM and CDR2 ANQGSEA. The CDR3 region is CSVEGPGGETQYF. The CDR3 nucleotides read TGCAGCGTTGAAGGGCCGGGGGGGGAGACCCAGTACTTC.

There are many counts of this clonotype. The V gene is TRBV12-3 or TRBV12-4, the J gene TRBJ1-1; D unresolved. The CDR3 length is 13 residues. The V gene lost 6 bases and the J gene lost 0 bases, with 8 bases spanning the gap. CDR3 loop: CASRDPMNTEAFF. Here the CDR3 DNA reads TGTGCCAGCAGGGACCCCATGAACACTGAAGCTTTCTTT.

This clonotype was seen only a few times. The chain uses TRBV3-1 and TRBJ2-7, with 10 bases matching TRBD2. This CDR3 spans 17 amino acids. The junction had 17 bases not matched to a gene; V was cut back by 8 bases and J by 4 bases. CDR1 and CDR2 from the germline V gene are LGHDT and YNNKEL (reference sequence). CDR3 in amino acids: CASFQGAQISGRYEQYV. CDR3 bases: TGTGCCAGCTTCCAGGGGGCGCAAATTAGCGGGAGGTACGAGCAGTACGTC.

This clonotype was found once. CDR3 sequence reads: CASSQTRQQGTDTQYF. Here the CDR3 DNA reads TGTGCCAGCAGCCAAACTCGACAGCAAGGAACAGATACGCAGTATTTT. This sequence joins TRBV3-1 and TRBJ2-3; D is possibly TRBD1 (5 bases). The V end was cut by 2 bases, the J end by 3 bases, with 15 bases between. Germline V lookup: CDR1 LGHDT, CDR2 YNNKEL (reference sequence). The CDR3 sequence is 16 residues long.

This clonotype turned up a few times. The CDR3 loop is CASITGQGGWVGNQPQHF. CDR3 nucleotide sequence: TGTGCCAGCATCACCGGACAGGGAGGTTGGGTAGGCAATCAGCCCCAGCATTTT. This chain links TRBV6-1 with TRBJ1-5; 8 bases fit TRBD1. The V gene end was trimmed by 7 bases and the J gene end by 2 bases; junction bases not matched to a gene: 16. The CDR3 consists of 18 residues. Germline V gene sequence: CDR1 MNHNS, CDR2 SASEGT.

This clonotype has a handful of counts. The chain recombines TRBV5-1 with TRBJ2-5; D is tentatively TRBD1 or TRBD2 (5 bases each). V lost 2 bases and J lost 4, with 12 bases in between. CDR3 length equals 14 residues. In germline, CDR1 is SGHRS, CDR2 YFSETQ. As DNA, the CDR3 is TGCGCCAGCAGCTTTAAATCAGGGACAGAGACCCAGTACTTC. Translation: CASSFKSGTETQYF.

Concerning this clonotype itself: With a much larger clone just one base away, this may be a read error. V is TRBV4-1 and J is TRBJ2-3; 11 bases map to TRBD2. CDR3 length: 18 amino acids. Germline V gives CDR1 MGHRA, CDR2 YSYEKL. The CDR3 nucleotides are TGCGCCTGCAGCCAAGCGCGACTAGCGGGGACTAGCACAGATACGCAGTATTTT. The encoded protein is CACSQARLAGTSTDTQYF.

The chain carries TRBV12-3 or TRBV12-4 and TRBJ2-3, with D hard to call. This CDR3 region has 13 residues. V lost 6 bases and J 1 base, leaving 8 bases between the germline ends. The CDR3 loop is CASRVYGTDTQYF. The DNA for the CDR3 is TGTGCCAGCAGGGTCTACGGCACAGATACGCAGTATTTT.